The source of this TCR beta chain is a study of shared clonotypes between healthy human individuals. Study information: Every donor yielded three CD4 naive, three CD4 memory, two CD8 naive and one CD8 memory plate.

Note on this clone: Its matching antigen is unknown. The same CDR3 also results from other DNA sequences found in this sample.

Several immunoSEQ 96-well plates shared each subset's DNA, each plate a replicate. Assay: immunoSEQ multiplex PCR; the TCRdb copy retains only in-frame clones and omits some. The sample lists about 1,900,000 clones, just under 95% occurring once. The CDR3 runs to 13 residues. Trimming left V 0 bases short and J 5 bases short, with 7 bases between. The germline V gene encodes CDR1 MGHRA and CDR2 YSYEKL. Broader study findings: Memory subsets generally showed lower estimated richness than naive subsets.

The naive CD8 subset, CD45RO-negative cells positively selected for CCR7, excluded terminally differentiated effector memory CD45RA+ cells. Caucasian adults residing in Nashville, Tennessee made up all the donors. The clonotype comes from a man between 18 and 29 years old in good health. J is TRBJ1-1 and V is TRBV4-1; D gene unclear. Sequencing used naive CD8+ T cells sorted from blood. The CDR3 nucleotides read TGCGCCAGCAGCCAAGATTCCGGAACTGAAGCTTTCTTT. It is translated as CASSQDSGTEAFF.